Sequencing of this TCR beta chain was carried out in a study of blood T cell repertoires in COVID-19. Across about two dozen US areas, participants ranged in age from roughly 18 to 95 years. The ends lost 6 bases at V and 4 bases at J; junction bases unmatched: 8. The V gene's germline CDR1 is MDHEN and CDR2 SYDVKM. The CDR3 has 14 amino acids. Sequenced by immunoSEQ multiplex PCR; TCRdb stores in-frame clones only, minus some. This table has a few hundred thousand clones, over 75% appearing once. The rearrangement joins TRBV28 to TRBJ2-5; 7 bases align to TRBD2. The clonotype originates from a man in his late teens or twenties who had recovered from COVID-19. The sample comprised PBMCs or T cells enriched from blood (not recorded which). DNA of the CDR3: TGTGCCAGCAGCTCCCCCTGGGGGGGAGAGACCCAGTACTTC. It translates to CASSSPWGGETQYF.